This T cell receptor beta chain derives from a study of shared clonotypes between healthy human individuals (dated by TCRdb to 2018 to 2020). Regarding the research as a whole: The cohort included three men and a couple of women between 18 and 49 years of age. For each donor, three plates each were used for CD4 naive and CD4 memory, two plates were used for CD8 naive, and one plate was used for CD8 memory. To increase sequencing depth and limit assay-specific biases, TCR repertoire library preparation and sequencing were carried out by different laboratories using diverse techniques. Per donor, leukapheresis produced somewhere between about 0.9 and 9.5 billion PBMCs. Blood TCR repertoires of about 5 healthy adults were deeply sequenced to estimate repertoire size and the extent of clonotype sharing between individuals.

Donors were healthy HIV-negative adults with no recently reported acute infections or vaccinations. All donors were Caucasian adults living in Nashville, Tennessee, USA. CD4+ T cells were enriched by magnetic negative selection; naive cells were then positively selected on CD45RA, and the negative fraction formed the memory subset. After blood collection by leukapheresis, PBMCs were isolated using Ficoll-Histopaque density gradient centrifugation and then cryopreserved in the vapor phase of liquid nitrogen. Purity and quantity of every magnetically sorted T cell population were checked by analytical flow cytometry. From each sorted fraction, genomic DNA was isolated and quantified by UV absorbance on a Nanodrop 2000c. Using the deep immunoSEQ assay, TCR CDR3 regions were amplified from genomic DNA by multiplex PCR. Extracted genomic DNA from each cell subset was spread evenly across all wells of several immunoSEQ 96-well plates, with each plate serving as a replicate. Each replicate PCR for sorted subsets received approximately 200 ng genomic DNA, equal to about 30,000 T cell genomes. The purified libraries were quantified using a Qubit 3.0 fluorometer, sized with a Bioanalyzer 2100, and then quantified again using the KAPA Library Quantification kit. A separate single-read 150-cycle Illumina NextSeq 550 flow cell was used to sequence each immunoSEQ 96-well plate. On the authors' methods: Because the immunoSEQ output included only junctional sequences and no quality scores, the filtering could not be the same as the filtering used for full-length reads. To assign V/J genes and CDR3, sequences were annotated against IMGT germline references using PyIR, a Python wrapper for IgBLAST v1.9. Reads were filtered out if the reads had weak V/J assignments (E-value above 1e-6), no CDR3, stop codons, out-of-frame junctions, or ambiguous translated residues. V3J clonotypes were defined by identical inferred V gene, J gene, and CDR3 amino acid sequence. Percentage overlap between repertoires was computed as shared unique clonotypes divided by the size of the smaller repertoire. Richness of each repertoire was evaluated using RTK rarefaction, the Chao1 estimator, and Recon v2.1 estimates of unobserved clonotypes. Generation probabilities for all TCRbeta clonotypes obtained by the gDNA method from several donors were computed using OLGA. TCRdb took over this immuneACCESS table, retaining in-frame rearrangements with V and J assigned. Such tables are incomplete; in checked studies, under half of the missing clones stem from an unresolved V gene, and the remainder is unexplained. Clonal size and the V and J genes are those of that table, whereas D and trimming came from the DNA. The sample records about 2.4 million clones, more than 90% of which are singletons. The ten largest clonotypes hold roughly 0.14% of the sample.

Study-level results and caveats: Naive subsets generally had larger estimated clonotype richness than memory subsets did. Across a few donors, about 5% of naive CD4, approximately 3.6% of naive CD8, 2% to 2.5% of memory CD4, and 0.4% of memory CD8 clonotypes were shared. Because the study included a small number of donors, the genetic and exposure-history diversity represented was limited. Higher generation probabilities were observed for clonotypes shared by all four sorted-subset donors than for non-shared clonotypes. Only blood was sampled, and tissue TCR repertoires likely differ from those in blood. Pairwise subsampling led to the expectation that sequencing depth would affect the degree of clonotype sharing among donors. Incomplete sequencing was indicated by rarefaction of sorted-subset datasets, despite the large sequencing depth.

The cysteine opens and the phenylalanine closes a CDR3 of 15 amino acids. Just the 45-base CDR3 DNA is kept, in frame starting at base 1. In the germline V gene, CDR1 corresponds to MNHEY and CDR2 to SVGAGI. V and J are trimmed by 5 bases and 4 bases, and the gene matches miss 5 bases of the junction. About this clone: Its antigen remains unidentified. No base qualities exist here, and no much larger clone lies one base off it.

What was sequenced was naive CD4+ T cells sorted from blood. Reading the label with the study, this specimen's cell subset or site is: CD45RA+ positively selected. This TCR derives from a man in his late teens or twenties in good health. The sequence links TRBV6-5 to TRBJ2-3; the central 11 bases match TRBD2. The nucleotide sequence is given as TGTGCCAGCAGTCATCTAGCGGGAGGATCAGATACGCAGTATTTT. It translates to CASSHLAGGSDTQYF.